These T cell receptor beta chains were read from a single sample in a study of early T cells in non-severe SARS-CoV-2 infection. Each CDR3 protein gets one entry after TCRdb re-called the 5' RACE reads with MiXCR. The repertoire consists of around 64,000 distinct CDR3 sequences, with 10% to 15% occurring once and the leading ten covering 1.3% to 1.5%. The starting material was whole blood, obtained at baseline. These TCRs come from an adult who was a healthcare worker with PCR-confirmed SARS-CoV-2 infection or an uninfected control (not recorded which). The CDR3 runs from the conserved cysteine through the conserved F or W. The order of the fields is J gene, V gene, D gene, clone size, CDR3 DNA, CDR3 protein. D genes are given only for firm matches. The size field is filled for only some rows; it gives once, few, many or a size class.

j_gene: TRBJ2-7
v_gene: TRBV7-2
d_gene: .
abundance: many
CDR3nt: TGTGCCAGCAGCTCCTCCGACAGGAGGAGCTCCTACGAGCAGTACTTC
CDR3aa: CASSSSDRRSSYEQYF

j_gene: TRBJ2-4
v_gene: TRBV27
d_gene: .
abundance: few
CDR3nt: TGTGCCAGCAGTTTAGGTCGTGGGAACATTCAGTACTTC
CDR3aa: CASSLGRGNIQYF

j_gene: TRBJ1-5
v_gene: TRBV21-1
d_gene: .
abundance: many
CDR3nt: TGTGCCAGCAGCAAATATGCCGGGAACAATCAGCCCCAGCATTTT
CDR3aa: CASSKYAGNNQPQHF

j_gene: TRBJ1-1
v_gene: TRBV20-1
d_gene: .
abundance: few
CDR3nt: TGCAGTGCTAGAGCCCTCAGGGCCGCTGGGAGGGAAGCTTTCTTT
CDR3aa: CSARALRAAGREAFF

j_gene: TRBJ2-1
v_gene: TRBV2
d_gene: TRBD2
abundance: many
CDR3nt: TGTGCCAGCAGTGAAACGCGGGAGGGGTACAATGAGCAGTTCTTC
CDR3aa: CASSETREGYNEQFF

j_gene: TRBJ2-7
v_gene: TRBV5-1
d_gene: .
abundance: .
CDR3nt: TGCGCCAGCAGCTTTACCGAGGACAAGCGATACGAGCAGTACTTC
CDR3aa: CASSFTEDKRYEQYF

j_gene: TRBJ2-6
v_gene: TRBV9
d_gene: TRBD2
abundance: .
CDR3nt: TGTGCCAGCAGCGTAGGGCTAGCGGTCTCTGGGGCCAACGTCCTGACTTTC
CDR3aa: CASSVGLAVSGANVLTF

j_gene: TRBJ2-3
v_gene: TRBV10-3
d_gene: .
abundance: few
CDR3nt: TGTGCCATCAGAGGCTTTGAGAGCACAGATACGCAGTATTTT
CDR3aa: CAIRGFESTDTQYF

j_gene: TRBJ2-7
v_gene: TRBV20-1
d_gene: TRBD1
abundance: few
CDR3nt: TGCAGTGCTCGTAACCCCAGACAGGGCCACGAGCAGTACTTC
CDR3aa: CSARNPRQGHEQYF

j_gene: TRBJ2-1
v_gene: TRBV19
d_gene: .
abundance: .
CDR3nt: TGTCCCAGTAGTATCCCCCACGGGGGCGAGCAGTTCTTC
CDR3aa: CPSSIPHGGEQFF

j_gene: TRBJ2-2
v_gene: TRBV19
d_gene: TRBD2
abundance: few
CDR3nt: TGTGCCAGTAGTATTGCCCCAGGACTAGCAAGGCAGGGGGAGCTGTTTTTT
CDR3aa: CASSIAPGLARQGELFF

j_gene: TRBJ1-2
v_gene: TRBV7-2
d_gene: .
abundance: once
CDR3nt: TGTGCCAGCAGCTTAGGATACTATGGCTACACCTTC
CDR3aa: CASSLGYYGYTF

j_gene: TRBJ2-7
v_gene: TRBV28
d_gene: .
abundance: few
CDR3nt: TGTGCCAGCAGTTTGCCCAGGGGGGTAGACGAGCAGTACTTC
CDR3aa: CASSLPRGVDEQYF

j_gene: TRBJ2-5
v_gene: TRBV28
d_gene: .
abundance: many
CDR3nt: TGTGCCAGCAATAGCCGGGCGATCCAAGAGACCCAGTACTTC
CDR3aa: CASNSRAIQETQYF

j_gene: TRBJ2-7
v_gene: TRBV29-1
d_gene: .
abundance: few
CDR3nt: TGCAGCGCTGTTATGGATTCATCCTACGAGCAGTACTTC
CDR3aa: CSAVMDSSYEQYF

j_gene: TRBJ2-1
v_gene: TRBV6-2/TRBV6-3
d_gene: .
abundance: many
CDR3nt: TGTGCCAGCAGACTACCAACCTCAGGGGATGAGCAGTTCTTC
CDR3aa: CASRLPTSGDEQFF

j_gene: TRBJ1-4
v_gene: TRBV6-6
d_gene: TRBD1
abundance: few
CDR3nt: TGTGCCAGCAGCCCTACAGGGGGCAGTGGGAAACTGTTTTTT
CDR3aa: CASSPTGGSGKLFF

j_gene: TRBJ1-1
v_gene: TRBV20-1
d_gene: .
abundance: few
CDR3nt: TGCAGCGCCCGGGCCTTCTCGAACACTGAAGCTTTCTTT
CDR3aa: CSARAFSNTEAFF

j_gene: TRBJ2-1
v_gene: TRBV6-2/TRBV6-3
d_gene: .
abundance: few
CDR3nt: TGTGCCAGCTCGGTGTTCCATGAGCAGTTCTTC
CDR3aa: CASSVFHEQFF

j_gene: TRBJ2-7
v_gene: TRBV7-9
d_gene: .
abundance: few
CDR3nt: TGTGCCAGCAGCTTAGGCGGACAGTACGAGCAGTACTTC
CDR3aa: CASSLGGQYEQYF

j_gene: TRBJ2-1
v_gene: TRBV24-1
d_gene: .
abundance: many
CDR3nt: TGTGCCACCAGTGATTTCGGAGGGACCGACAATGAGCAGTTCTTC
CDR3aa: CATSDFGGTDNEQFF

j_gene: TRBJ1-1
v_gene: TRBV20-1
d_gene: TRBD1
abundance: many
CDR3nt: TGCAGTGCTAGAGGTTACGGGACAGGTGTGTTGAACACTGAAGCTTTCTTT
CDR3aa: CSARGYGTGVLNTEAFF

j_gene: TRBJ1-1
v_gene: TRBV7-9
d_gene: .
abundance: many
CDR3nt: TGTGCCAGCAGCTTAGTCCCGGCACACATGAACACTGAAGCTTTCTTT
CDR3aa: CASSLVPAHMNTEAFF

j_gene: TRBJ2-2
v_gene: TRBV20-1
d_gene: TRBD2
abundance: few
CDR3nt: TGCAGTGCCCCAGATAGCGGGAGGGGTCGGGACACCGGGGAGCTGTTTTTT
CDR3aa: CSAPDSGRGRDTGELFF

j_gene: TRBJ1-6
v_gene: TRBV6-6
d_gene: TRBD1
abundance: many
CDR3nt: TGTGCCAGCAGTTCGGGACAGCCAGATAATTCACCCCTCCACTTT
CDR3aa: CASSSGQPDNSPLHF

j_gene: TRBJ2-6
v_gene: TRBV11-2
d_gene: .
abundance: .
CDR3nt: TGTGCCAGCAGCTTAGTCAACTCTGGGGCCAACGTCCTGACTTTC
CDR3aa: CASSLVNSGANVLTF

j_gene: TRBJ1-1
v_gene: TRBV20-1
d_gene: .
abundance: few
CDR3nt: TGCAGTTTCTACCCGAGAAGGGGGAACACTGAAGCTTTCTTT
CDR3aa: CSFYPRRGNTEAFF

j_gene: TRBJ2-7
v_gene: TRBV28
d_gene: .
abundance: many
CDR3nt: TGTGCCAGCAGCTCCCTTTGGGTCTCCGAGCAGTACTTC
CDR3aa: CASSSLWVSEQYF

j_gene: TRBJ2-7
v_gene: TRBV5-4
d_gene: .
abundance: few
CDR3nt: TGTGCCAGCAGCTTCGGCGGACGGGAAGAGCAGTACTTC
CDR3aa: CASSFGGREEQYF

j_gene: TRBJ2-7
v_gene: TRBV11-2
d_gene: TRBD2
abundance: few
CDR3nt: TGTGCCAGCAGCCTAGCGGGGTCTGAGTCCGAGCAGTACTTC
CDR3aa: CASSLAGSESEQYF